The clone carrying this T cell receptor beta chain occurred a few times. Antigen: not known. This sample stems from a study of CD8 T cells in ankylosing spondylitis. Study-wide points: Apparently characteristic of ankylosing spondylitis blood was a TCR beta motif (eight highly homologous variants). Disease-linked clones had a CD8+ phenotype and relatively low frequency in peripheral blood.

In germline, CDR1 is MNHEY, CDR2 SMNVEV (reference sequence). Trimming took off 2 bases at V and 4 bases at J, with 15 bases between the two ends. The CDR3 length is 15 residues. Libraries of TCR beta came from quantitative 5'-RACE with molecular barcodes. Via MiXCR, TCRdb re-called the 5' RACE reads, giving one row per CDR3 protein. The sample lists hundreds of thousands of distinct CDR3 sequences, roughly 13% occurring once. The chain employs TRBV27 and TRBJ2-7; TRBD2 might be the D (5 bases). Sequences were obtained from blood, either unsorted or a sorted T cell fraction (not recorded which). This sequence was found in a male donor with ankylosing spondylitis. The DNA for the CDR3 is TGTGCCAGCAGTTTAGCGGCTAGCTACTATTACGAGCAGTACTTC. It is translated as CASSLAASYYYEQYF.